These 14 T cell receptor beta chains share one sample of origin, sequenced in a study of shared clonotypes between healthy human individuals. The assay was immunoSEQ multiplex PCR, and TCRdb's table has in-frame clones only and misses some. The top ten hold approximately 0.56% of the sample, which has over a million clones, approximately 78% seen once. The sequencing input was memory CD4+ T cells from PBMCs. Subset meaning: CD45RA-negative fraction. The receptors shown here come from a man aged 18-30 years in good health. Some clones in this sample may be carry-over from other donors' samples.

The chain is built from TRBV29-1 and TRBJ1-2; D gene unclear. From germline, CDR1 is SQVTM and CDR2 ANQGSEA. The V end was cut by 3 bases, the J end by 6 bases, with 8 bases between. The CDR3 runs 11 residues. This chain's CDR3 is CSVDAENGYTF. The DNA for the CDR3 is TGCAGCGTTGACGCGGAAAATGGCTACACCTTC.

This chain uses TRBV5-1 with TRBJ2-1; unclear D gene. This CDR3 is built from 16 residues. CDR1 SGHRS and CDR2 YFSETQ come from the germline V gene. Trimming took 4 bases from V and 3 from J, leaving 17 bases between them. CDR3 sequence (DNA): TGCGCCAGCAGCCCTGGAGTAGTAGCAGTCTACAATGAGCAGTTCTTC. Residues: CASSPGVVAVYNEQFF.

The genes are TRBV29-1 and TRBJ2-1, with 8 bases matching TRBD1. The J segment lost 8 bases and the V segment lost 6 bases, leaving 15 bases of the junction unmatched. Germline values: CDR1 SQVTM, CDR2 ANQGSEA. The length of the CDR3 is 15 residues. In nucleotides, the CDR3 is TGCAGCGTCCGGGTCCCTGGACAGGGCACCTATGAGCAGTTCTTC. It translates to CSVRVPGQGTYEQFF.

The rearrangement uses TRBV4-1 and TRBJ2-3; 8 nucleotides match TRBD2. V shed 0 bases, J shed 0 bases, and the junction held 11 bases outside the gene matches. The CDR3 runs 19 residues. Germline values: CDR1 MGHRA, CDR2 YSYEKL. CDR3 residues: CASSQDPTLAGSSTDTQYF. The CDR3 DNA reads TGCGCCAGCAGCCAAGATCCTACCTTAGCGGGGTCTAGCACAGATACGCAGTATTTT.

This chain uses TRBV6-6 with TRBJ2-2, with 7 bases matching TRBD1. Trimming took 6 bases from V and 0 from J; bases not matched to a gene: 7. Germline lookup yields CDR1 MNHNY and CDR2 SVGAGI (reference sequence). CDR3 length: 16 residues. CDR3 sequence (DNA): TGTGCCAGCAGCCGACTGGGGACAGCGAACACCGGGGAGCTGTTTTTT. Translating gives CASSRLGTANTGELFF.

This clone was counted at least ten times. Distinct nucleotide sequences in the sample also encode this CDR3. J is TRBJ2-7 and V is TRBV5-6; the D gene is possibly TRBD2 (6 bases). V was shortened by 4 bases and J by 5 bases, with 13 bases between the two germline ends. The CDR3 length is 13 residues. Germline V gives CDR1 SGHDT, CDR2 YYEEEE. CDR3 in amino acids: CASSLGGADEQYF. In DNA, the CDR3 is TGTGCCAGCAGCCTAGGCGGGGCCGACGAGCAGTACTTC. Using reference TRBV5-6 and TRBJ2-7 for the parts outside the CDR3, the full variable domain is DAGVTQSPTHLIKTRGQQVTLRCSPKSGHDTVSWYQQALGQGPQFIFQYYEEEERQRGNFPDRFSGHQFPNYSSELNVNALLLGDSALYLCASSLGGADEQYFGPGTRLTVT.

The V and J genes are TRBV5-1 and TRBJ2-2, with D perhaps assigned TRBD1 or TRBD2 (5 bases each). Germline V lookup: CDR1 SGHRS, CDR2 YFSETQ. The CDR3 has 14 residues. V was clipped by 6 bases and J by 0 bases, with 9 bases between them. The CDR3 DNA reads TGCGCCAGCACACGGGGCGCGAACACCGGGGAGCTGTTTTTT. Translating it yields CASTRGANTGELFF.

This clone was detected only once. The CDR3 loop is CASTLDSRGAYEQYF. The CDR3 nucleotides read TGTGCCAGCACCCTCGATTCCAGGGGTGCCTACGAGCAGTACTTC. This chain connects TRBV11-2 to TRBJ2-7, with D possibly matching TRBD1 (6 bases). Germline V gene lookup returns CDR1 SGHAT and CDR2 FQNNGV. V was cut by 7 bases and J by 2 bases, with 18 bases left in between. CDR3 size: 15 residues.

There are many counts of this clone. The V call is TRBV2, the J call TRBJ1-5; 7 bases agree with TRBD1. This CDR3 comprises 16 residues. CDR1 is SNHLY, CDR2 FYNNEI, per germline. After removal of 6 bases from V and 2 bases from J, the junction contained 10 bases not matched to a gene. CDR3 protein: CASSGTTGNRNQPQHF. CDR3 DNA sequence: TGTGCCAGCAGCGGTACGACAGGGAATCGCAATCAGCCCCAGCATTTT.

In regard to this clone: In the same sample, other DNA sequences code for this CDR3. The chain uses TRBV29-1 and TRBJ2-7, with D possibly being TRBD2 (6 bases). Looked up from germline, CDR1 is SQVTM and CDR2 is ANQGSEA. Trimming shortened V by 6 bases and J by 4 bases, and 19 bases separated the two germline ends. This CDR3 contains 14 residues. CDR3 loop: CSVAGGGLGYEQYF. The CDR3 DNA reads TGCAGCGTGGCGGGTGGAGGGCTGGGATACGAGCAGTACTTC.

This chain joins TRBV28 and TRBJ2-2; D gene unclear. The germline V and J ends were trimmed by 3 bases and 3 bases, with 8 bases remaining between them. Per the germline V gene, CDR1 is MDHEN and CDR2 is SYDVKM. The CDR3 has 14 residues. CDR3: CASSFWTDTGELFF. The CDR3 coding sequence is TGTGCCAGCAGTTTTTGGACCGACACCGGGGAGCTGTTTTTT.

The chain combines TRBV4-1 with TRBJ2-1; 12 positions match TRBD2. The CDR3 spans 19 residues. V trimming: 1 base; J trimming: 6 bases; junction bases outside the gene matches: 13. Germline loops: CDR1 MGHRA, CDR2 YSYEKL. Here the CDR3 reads CASSQGRQGASGRANEQFF. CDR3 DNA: TGCGCCAGCAGCCAAGGACGCCAGGGTGCTAGCGGGAGGGCCAATGAGCAGTTCTTC.

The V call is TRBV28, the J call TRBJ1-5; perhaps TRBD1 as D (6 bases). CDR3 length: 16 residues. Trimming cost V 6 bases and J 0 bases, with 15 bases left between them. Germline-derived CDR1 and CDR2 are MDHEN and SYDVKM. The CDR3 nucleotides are TGTGCCAGCAGACTCAGGACAGAGGTTAGCAATCAGCCCCAGCATTTT. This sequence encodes CASRLRTEVSNQPQHF.

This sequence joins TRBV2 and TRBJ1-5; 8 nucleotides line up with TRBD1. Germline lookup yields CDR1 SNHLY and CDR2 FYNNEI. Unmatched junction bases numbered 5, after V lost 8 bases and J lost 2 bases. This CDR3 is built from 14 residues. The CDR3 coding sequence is TGTGCCAGCGGGGGGACAGGACGCAATCAGCCCCAGCATTTT. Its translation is CASGGTGRNQPQHF.